These T cell receptor beta chains were read from a single sample in a study of OX40 agonist ivuxolimab in advanced cancers. TCRdb keeps only in-frame clones here, not all; method: immunoSEQ multiplex PCR. The sample records 97,000 or so clones, 90% being singletons. Sequencing was performed on CD4+ or CD8+ T cells sorted from blood, taken in a trial of the OX40 agonist ivuxolimab. These receptor sequences come from an adult with an advanced solid tumor such as melanoma, head and neck, liver or kidney cancer. CDR3s include the opening cysteine and the closing phenylalanine or tryptophan. Each record gives: D gene, V gene, clone size, J gene, CDR3 DNA, CDR3 protein. D genes are given only for firm matches. Some rows have no size entry. The others give once, few or many, or a class for an expanded clone.

-	TRBV7-9	-	TRBJ2-3	TGTGCCAGCAGCCAGTTCTCAGGCACAGATACGCAGTATTTT	CASSQFSGTDTQYF
TRBD2	TRBV10-1	once	TRBJ2-1	TGCGCCAGCAGTGACTTAGCGGGGGGATACAATGAGCAGTTCTTC	CASSDLAGGYNEQFF
TRBD1	TRBV28	once	TRBJ2-1	TGTGCCAGCAGTTTAGGGACAGGGGTTGGCTCCTACAATGAGCAGTTCTTC	CASSLGTGVGSYNEQFF
-	TRBV18	-	TRBJ2-5	TGTGCCAGCTCCCCGCGGGCAGCGGGTCTAGAGACCCAGTACTTC	CASSPRAAGLETQYF
-	TRBV2	-	TRBJ1-1	TGTGCCAGCAGTGACAGGGGAGCTTTCTTT	CASSDRGAFF
TRBD1	TRBV18	-	TRBJ2-6	TGTGCCAGCTCACCCTTGGGACAGGGGATCGCTGGGGCCAACGTCCTGACTTTC	CASSPLGQGIAGANVLTF
-	TRBV11-1	-	TRBJ2-3	TGTGCCAGCAGCTCCCCAGCCAACAGGGTAGCAGATACGCAGTATTTT	CASSSPANRVADTQYF
TRBD1	TRBV19	-	TRBJ2-3	TGTGCCAGTAGTAGACGGACAGGGACAGATACGCAGTATTTT	CASSRRTGTDTQYF
-	TRBV5-1	-	TRBJ2-2	TGCGCCAGCAGCCAACTACAGGGTGGGGAGCTGTTTTTT	CASSQLQGGELFF
-	TRBV30	-	TRBJ2-7	TGTGCCTGGAGTAGACCTCTTAGTGAGCAGTACTTC	CAWSRPLSEQYF
-	TRBV29-1	-	TRBJ2-5	TGCAGCGTTCGCCAGGGCGCAGTAGAGACCCAGTACTTC	CSVRQGAVETQYF
TRBD2	TRBV5-1	-	TRBJ2-1	TGCGCCAGCAGCTTTGGACTAGCGGCCGCTGGGAATGAGCAGTTCTTC	CASSFGLAAAGNEQFF
-	TRBV27	-	TRBJ2-6	TGTGCCAGCCTACGGACTGCCACCGCCTCTGGGGCCAACGTCCTGACTTTC	CASLRTATASGANVLTF
TRBD2	TRBV28	-	TRBJ2-7	TGTGCCAGCAGTTTATTGGCGGGAGGGACTCCCTACGAGCAGTACTTC	CASSLLAGGTPYEQYF
TRBD1	TRBV30	-	TRBJ1-6	TGTGCCTGGACCATTGGACAGGGCGGGACTTCACCCCTCCACTTT	CAWTIGQGGTSPLHF
-	TRBV10-3	-	TRBJ1-3	TGTGCCATCAGTGAGCCCTCTGGGAGCTCTGGAAACACCATATATTTT	CAISEPSGSSGNTIYF
-	TRBV5-5	-	TRBJ2-5	TGTGCCAGCAGCGCCGTCCCGGGGGGCGCGGAGGAGACCCAGTACTTC	CASSAVPGGAEETQYF
-	TRBV10-2	-	TRBJ2-1	TGCGCCAGCAGTAAAGGGGACGCCTACAATGAGCAGTTCTTC	CASSKGDAYNEQFF
TRBD2	TRBV19	-	TRBJ2-5	TGTGCCAGCACCGGGACTAGCGGGAAAGAGACCCAGTACTTC	CASTGTSGKETQYF
-	TRBV4-1	few	TRBJ1-6	TGCGCCAGCAGCCAAGATATTGGAGGGGATTCACCCCTCCACTTT	CASSQDIGGDSPLHF
TRBD1	TRBV7-9	-	TRBJ1-1	TGTGCCAGCAGCCCTGGACAGGGGGTATCAGTGGGCACTGAAGCTTTCTTT	CASSPGQGVSVGTEAFF
TRBD1	TRBV19	-	TRBJ2-2	TGTGCCAGTAGGCCTACAGGGGGCAGCACCGGGGAGCTGTTTTTT	CASRPTGGSTGELFF
-	TRBV9	-	TRBJ1-1	TGTGCCAGCAGCTCTCAGGGGAGCACTGAAGCTTTCTTT	CASSSQGSTEAFF
-	TRBV9	-	TRBJ2-2	TGTGCCAGCAGCGCATCCGGGACTTCTGCCGGGGAGCTGTTTTTT	CASSASGTSAGELFF
TRBD1	TRBV14	-	TRBJ2-3	TGTGCCAGCAGCCGGACAGGGGGTATAAATACGCAGTATTTT	CASSRTGGINTQYF
-	TRBV30	-	TRBJ2-7	TGTGCCTGGAGTGTACTGTTGAGCTACGAGCAGTACTTC	CAWSVLLSYEQYF
TRBD2	TRBV5-1	-	TRBJ2-3	TGCGCCAGCAGCTTAAGCGGGGGGTTGATATCCACAGATACGCAGTATTTT	CASSLSGGLISTDTQYF
TRBD1	TRBV7-3	once	TRBJ2-3	TGTGCCAGCAGCTTAACGGCTAATCCGGGACAGGGGGCGAACCTAATACGCACAGATACGCAGTATTTT	CASSLTANPGQGANLIRTDTQYF
TRBD1	TRBV5-4	-	TRBJ1-1	TGTGCCAGCAGCTTCCCGACAGGGGATAACACTGAAGCTTTCTTT	CASSFPTGDNTEAFF
-	TRBV19	-	TRBJ1-5	TGTGCCAGTAGTACCCGACAGCTCCGAAAGAGTCAGCCCCAGCATTTT	CASSTRQLRKSQPQHF
TRBD1	TRBV19	-	TRBJ1-6	TGTGCCAGTAGTGCGACAGGGGTTTCACCCCTCCACTTT	CASSATGVSPLHF
TRBD2	TRBV15	-	TRBJ2-3	TGTGCCACCAGCAGACCCCTTTCGGGCGGGAGAAACTCAGATACGCAGTATTTT	CATSRPLSGGRNSDTQYF
TRBD1	TRBV11-3	-	TRBJ2-1	TGTGCCAGCAGCTCCCCCCGGGACAGAAACAATGAGCAGTTCTTC	CASSSPRDRNNEQFF
-	TRBV30	-	TRBJ2-1	TGTGCCTGGAGTCCCCCTTCCTACAATGAGCAGTTCTTC	CAWSPPSYNEQFF
-	TRBV5-1	-	TRBJ1-2	TGCGCCAGCAGCTTGGAGGGAGTACCTAACTATGGCTACACCTTC	CASSLEGVPNYGYTF
TRBD2	TRBV19	-	TRBJ2-1	TGTGCCAGTAGTGGGGAAAGGGGGACTAGCGGGACAAATGAGCAGTTCTTC	CASSGERGTSGTNEQFF
TRBD1	TRBV30	-	TRBJ1-5	TGTGCCTGGAGTAGCACAGGGGCGGGTCAGCCCCAGCATTTT	CAWSSTGAGQPQHF
TRBD2	TRBV6-1	-	TRBJ2-2	TGTGCCAGCAGTGATCCGGGACTAGCGGGAGCTGGGGAGCTGTTTTTT	CASSDPGLAGAGELFF
-	TRBV13	-	TRBJ2-1	TGTGCCAGCGGGATACGACGGACGAATGAGCAGTTCTTC	CASGIRRTNEQFF
-	TRBV6-1	-	TRBJ2-1	TGTGCCAGCAGTCCTGAACCACGCGGGCGGGAGTTCTTC	CASSPEPRGREFF
-	TRBV12-5	-	TRBJ1-1	TGTGCTAGTGGTTTGCAAGGAGGGGTGGGCGCTGAAGCTTTCTTT	CASGLQGGVGAEAFF
-	TRBV27	once	TRBJ2-3	TGTGCCAGCAGTTTAGGGGCGGGCGGTGATACGCAGTATTTT	CASSLGAGGDTQYF
-	TRBV6-1	-	TRBJ2-2	TGTGCCAGCGCCGGTGGGCTCCGGGTAGGGGAGCTGTTTTTT	CASAGGLRVGELFF
-	TRBV6-6	-	TRBJ2-1	TGTGCCAGCAGTACCCGGACAATTAGCTCCTACAATGAGCAGTTCTTC	CASSTRTISSYNEQFF
TRBD2	TRBV7-9	-	TRBJ2-1	TGTGCCAGCAGCTTAAGCGGGGGGAGGGATGAGCAGTTCTTC	CASSLSGGRDEQFF
-	TRBV19	-	TRBJ1-3	TGTGCCAGTAGTATAGGGGTCCGCGTCTCTGGAAACACCATATATTTT	CASSIGVRVSGNTIYF
-	TRBV7-9	-	TRBJ1-1	TGTGCCAGCAGCTTTCCTACAGCGGCGGCTGAAGCTTTCTTT	CASSFPTAAAEAFF
TRBD1	TRBV11-2	-	TRBJ1-4	TGTGCCAGCAGCTTAGGGACAGGGGCAACTAATGAAAAACTGTTTTTT	CASSLGTGATNEKLFF
TRBD2	TRBV10-3	-	TRBJ2-2	TGTGCCATCAGGGAGGGAGGGGTCACCGGGGAGCTGTTTTTT	CAIREGGVTGELFF
TRBD1	TRBV19	-	TRBJ2-6	TGTGCCAGTAGTCCTCCGGGACAGGGAGCTGGGGCCAACGTCCTGACTTTC	CASSPPGQGAGANVLTF
-	TRBV5-1	few	TRBJ2-1	TGCGCCAGCTCCGGGACGGTCTCCTACAATGAGCAGTTCTTC	CASSGTVSYNEQFF
-	TRBV5-1	-	TRBJ1-6	TGCGCCAGCAGCCCAGCGCAGGGATTCTCACCCCTCCACTTT	CASSPAQGFSPLHF
TRBD2	TRBV9	-	TRBJ2-7	TGTGCCAGCAGCGTAGCGGCGGGAGCTTTCTACGAGCAGTACTTC	CASSVAAGAFYEQYF